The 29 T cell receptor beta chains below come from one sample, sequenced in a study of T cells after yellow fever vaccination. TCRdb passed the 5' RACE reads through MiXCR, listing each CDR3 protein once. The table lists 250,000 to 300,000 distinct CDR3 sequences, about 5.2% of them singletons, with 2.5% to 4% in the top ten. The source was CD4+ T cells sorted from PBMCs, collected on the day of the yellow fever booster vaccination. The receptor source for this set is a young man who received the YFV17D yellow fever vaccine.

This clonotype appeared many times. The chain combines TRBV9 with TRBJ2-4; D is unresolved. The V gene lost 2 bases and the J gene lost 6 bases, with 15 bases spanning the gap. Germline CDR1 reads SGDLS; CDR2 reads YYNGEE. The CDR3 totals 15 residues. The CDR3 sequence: CASSVDLTTPNIQYF. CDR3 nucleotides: TGTGCCAGCAGCGTGGATCTGACCACTCCAAACATTCAGTACTTC.

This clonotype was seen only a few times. The CDR3 sequence: CASSRGQGANSPLHF. CDR3 sequence (DNA): TGTGCCAGCAGCCGGGGACAGGGCGCCAATTCACCCCTCCACTTT. This chain connects TRBV7-6 to TRBJ1-6, with 9 nucleotides matching TRBD1. V dropped 5 bases and J dropped 7; count of bases not matched to a gene: 6. CDR1 and CDR2 (germline): SGHVS, FNYEAQ. The CDR3 sequence is 15 residues long.

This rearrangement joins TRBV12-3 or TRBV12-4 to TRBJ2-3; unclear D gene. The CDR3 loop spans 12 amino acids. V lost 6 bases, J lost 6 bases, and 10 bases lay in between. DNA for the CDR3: TGTGCCAGCAGCGCCGGTTGGGATACGCAGTATTTT. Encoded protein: CASSAGWDTQYF.

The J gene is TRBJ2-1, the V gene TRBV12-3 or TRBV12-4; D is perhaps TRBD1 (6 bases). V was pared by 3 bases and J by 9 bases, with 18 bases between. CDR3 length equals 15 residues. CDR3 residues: CASSFASGVGSEQFF. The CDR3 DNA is TGTGCCAGCAGTTTCGCGTCAGGGGTCGGTTCTGAGCAGTTCTTC.

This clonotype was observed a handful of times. CDR3 region: CASSLEGMGSEAFF. Written as DNA, the CDR3 is TGTGCCAGCAGCTTAGAGGGGATGGGATCGGAAGCTTTCTTT. The chain uses TRBV7-8 and TRBJ1-1; tentative D call: TRBD1 (5 bases). CDR3 length equals 14 residues. The germline V gene has CDR1 SGHVS and CDR2 FQNEAQ. The V end lost 1 base, the J end lost 8 bases, and 14 bases lay between the germline ends.

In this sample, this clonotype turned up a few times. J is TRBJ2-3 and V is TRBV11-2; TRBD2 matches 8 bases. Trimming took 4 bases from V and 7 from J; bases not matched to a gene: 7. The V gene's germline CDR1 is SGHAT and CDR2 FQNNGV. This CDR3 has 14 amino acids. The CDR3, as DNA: TGTGCCAGCAGCTCGAACCGGGGGGGCCATACGCAGTATTTT. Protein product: CASSSNRGGHTQYF.

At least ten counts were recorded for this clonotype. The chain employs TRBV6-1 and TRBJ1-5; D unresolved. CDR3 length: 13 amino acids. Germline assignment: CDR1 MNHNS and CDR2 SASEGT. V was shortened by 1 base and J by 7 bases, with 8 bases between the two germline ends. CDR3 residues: CASSEELGQPQHF. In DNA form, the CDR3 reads TGTGCCAGCAGTGAAGAATTGGGACAGCCCCAGCATTTT.

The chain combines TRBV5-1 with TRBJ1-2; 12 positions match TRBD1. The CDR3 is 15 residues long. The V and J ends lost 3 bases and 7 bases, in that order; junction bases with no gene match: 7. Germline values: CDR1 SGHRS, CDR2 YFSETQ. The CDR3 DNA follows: TGCGCCAGCAGCTGGGGACAGGGGGCGCTTCCTGGCTACACCTTC. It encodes CASSWGQGALPGYTF.

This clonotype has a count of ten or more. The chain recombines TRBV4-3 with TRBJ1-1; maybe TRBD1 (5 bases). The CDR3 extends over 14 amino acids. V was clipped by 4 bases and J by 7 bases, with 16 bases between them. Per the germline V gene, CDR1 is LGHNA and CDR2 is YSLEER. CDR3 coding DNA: TGCGCCAGCAGCCCCGGGGCCCTCGTGGGTGAAGCTTTCTTT. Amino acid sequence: CASSPGALVGEAFF.

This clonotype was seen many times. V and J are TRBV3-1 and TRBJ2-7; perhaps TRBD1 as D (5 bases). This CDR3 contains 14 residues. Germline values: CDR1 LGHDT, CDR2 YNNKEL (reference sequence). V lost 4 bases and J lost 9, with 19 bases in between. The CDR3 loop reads CASSPATVSTRQYF. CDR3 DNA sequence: TGTGCCAGCAGCCCAGCGACAGTATCTACGAGGCAGTACTTC.

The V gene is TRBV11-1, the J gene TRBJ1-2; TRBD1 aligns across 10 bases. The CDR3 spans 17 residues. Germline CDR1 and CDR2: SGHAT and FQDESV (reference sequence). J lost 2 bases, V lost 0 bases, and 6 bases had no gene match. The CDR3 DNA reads TGTGCCAGCAGCTTAGCGGGGACAGGGGCGAACAACTATGGCTACACCTTC. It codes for CASSLAGTGANNYGYTF.

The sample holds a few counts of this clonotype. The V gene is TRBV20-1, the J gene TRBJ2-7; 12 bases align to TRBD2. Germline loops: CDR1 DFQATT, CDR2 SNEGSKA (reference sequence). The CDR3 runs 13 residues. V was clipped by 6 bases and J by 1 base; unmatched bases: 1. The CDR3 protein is CSAGLAGSYEQYV. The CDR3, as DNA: TGCAGTGCCGGACTAGCGGGGTCCTACGAGCAGTACGTC.

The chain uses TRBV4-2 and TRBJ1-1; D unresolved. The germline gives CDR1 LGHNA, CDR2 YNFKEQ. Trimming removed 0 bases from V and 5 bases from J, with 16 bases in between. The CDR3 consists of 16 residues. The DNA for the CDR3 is TGTGCCAGCAGCCAAGATTCTCTTGATGTACCTACTGAAGCTTTCTTT. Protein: CASSQDSLDVPTEAFF.

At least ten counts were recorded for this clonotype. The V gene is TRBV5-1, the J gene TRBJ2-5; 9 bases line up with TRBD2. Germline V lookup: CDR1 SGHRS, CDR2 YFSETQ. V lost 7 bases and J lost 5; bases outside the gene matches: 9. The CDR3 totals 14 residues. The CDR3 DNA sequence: TGCGCCAGCTTCCGAGGGACTAGCAGGGAGACCCAGTACTTC. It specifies CASFRGTSRETQYF.

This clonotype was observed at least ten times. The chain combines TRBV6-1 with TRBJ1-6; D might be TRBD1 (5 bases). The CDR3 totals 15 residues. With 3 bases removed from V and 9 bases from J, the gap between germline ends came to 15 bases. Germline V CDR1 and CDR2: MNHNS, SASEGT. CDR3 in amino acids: CASSEITARGSPLHF. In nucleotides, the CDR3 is TGTGCCAGCAGTGAGATTACAGCGAGGGGTTCACCCCTCCACTTT.

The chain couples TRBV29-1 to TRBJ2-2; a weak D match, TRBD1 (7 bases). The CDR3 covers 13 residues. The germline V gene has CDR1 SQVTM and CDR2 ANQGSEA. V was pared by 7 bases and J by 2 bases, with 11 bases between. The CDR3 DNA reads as TGCAGCGGGAGGGGGCCAAACACCGGGGAGCTGTTTTTT. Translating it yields CSGRGPNTGELFF.

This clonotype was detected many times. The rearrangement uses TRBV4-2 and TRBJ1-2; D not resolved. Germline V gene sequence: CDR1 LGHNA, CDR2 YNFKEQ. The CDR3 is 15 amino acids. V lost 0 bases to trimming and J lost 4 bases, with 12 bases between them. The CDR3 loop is CASSQDLLDAYGYTF. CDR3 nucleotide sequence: TGTGCCAGCAGCCAAGATCTCTTGGACGCCTATGGCTACACCTTC.

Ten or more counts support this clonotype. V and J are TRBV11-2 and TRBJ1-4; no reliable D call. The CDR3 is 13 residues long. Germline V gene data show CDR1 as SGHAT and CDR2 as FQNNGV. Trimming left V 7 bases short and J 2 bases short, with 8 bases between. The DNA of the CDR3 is TGTGCCAGCACGAATTGGACTAATGAAAAACTGTTTTTT. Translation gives CASTNWTNEKLFF.

CDR3 loop: CASSGGYEQYV. CDR3 bases: TGCGCCAGCAGTGGCGGTTACGAGCAGTACGTC. The chain combines TRBV10-2 with TRBJ2-7; D not certain. From germline, CDR1 is WSHSY and CDR2 SAAADI. This CDR3 has 11 amino acids. With 4 bases removed from V and 4 bases from J, the gap between germline ends came to 5 bases.

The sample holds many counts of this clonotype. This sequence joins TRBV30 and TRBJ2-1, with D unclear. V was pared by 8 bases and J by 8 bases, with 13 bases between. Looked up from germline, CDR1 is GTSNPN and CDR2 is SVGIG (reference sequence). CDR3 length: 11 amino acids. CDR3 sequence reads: CAASWVDEQFF. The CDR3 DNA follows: TGTGCCGCCTCCTGGGTGGATGAGCAGTTCTTC.

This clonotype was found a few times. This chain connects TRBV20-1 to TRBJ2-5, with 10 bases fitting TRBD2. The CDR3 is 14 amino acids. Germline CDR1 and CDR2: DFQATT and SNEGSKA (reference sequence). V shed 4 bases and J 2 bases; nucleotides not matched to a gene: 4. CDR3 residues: CSAITSGDQETQYF. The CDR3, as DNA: TGCAGTGCTATTACTAGCGGGGATCAAGAGACCCAGTACTTC.

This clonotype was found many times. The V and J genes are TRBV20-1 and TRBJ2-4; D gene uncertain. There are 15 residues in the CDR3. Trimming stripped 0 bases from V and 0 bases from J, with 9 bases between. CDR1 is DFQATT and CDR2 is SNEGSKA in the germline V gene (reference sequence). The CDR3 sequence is CSARDQTLAKNIQYF. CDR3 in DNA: TGCAGTGCTAGAGATCAGACCCTAGCCAAAAACATTCAGTACTTC.

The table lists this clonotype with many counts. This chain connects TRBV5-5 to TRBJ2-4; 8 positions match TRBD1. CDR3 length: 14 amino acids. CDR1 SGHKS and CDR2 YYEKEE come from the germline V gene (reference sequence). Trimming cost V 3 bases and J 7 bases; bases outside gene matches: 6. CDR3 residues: CASSSGQARNIQYF. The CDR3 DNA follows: TGTGCCAGCAGCTCGGGACAGGCTCGGAACATTCAGTACTTC.

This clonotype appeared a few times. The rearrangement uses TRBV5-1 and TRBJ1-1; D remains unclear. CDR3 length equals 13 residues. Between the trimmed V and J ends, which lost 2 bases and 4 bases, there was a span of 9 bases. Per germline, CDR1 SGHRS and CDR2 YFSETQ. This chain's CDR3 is CASSFAQSTEAFF. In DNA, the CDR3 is TGCGCCAGCAGCTTTGCTCAGAGCACTGAAGCTTTCTTT.

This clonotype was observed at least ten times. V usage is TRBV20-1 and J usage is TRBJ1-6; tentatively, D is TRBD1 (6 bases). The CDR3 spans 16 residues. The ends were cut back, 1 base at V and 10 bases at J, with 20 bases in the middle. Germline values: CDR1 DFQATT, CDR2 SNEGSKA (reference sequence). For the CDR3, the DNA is TGCAGTGCTAGAGTCCCATCAGGGGCGCAAAGGTCACCCCTCCACTTT. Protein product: CSARVPSGAQRSPLHF.

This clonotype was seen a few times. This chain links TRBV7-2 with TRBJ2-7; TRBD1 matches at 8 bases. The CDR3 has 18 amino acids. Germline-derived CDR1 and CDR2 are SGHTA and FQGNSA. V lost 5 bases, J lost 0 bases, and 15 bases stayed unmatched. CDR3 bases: TGTGCCAGCAGCCAACGAGTTGAAAGACAGGGGAGCTCCTACGAGCAGTACTTC. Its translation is CASSQRVERQGSSYEQYF.

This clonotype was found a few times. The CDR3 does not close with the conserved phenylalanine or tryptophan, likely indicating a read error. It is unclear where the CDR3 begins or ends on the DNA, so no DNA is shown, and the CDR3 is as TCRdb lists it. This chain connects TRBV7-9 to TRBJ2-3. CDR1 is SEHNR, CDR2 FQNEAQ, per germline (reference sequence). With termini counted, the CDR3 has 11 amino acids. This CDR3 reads CASSFQTNDHL.

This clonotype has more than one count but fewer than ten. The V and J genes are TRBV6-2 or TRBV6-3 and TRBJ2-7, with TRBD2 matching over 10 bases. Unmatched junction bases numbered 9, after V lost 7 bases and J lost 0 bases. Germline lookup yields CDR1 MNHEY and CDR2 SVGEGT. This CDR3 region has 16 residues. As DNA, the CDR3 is TGTGCCAGCACCCTGGGACTAGCGAGGAGCTCCTACGAGCAGTACTTC. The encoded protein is CASTLGLARSSYEQYF.

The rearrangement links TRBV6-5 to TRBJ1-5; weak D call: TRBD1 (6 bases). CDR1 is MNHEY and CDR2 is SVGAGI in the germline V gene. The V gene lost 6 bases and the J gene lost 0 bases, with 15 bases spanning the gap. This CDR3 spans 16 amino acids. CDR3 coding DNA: TGTGCCAGCAGGCCTCGGACAGCTTATAGCAATCAGCCCCAGCATTTT. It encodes CASRPRTAYSNQPQHF.